The T cell receptor (beta chain) described here comes from a study of shared clonotypes between healthy human individuals. Looked up from germline, CDR1 is SNHLY and CDR2 is FYNNEI. CDR3 length: 21 residues. Trimming stripped 6 bases from V and 1 base from J, with 30 bases between. There are a few counts of this clone. Some clones are missing from TCRdb's copy, which holds only in-frame ones; the method was immunoSEQ multiplex PCR. The data show hundreds of thousands of clones, around four fifths seen once. This chain links TRBV2 with TRBJ1-4; D uncertain. The sample consisted of memory CD4+ T cells sorted from blood. Specified subset: CD45RA-negative fraction. The source of this sequence is a man aged 25 to 40 in good health. CDR3 coding DNA: TGTGCCAGCAGGGAAACCAGGATCCGAGGTGGGCCCGAACTAACTAATGAAAAACTGTTTTTT. It is translated as CASRETRIRGGPELTNEKLFF.